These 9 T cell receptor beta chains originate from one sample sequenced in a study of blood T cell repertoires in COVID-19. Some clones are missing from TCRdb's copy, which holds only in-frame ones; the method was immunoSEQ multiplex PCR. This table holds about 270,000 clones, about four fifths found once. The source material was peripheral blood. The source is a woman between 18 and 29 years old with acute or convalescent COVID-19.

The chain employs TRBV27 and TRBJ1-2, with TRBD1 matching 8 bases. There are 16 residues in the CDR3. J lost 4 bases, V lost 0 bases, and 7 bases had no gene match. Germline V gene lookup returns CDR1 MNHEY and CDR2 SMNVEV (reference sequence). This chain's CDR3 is CASSLSGQGSSYGYTF. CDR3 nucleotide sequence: TGTGCCAGCAGTTTATCAGGACAGGGTTCATCCTATGGCTACACCTTC.

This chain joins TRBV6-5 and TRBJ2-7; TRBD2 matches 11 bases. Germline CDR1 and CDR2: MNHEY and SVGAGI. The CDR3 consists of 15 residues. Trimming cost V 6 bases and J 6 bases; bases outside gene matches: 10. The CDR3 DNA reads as TGTGCCAGCAGCAGGGGACTAGCGGCTCTTGGCGAGCAGTACTTC. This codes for CASSRGLAALGEQYF.

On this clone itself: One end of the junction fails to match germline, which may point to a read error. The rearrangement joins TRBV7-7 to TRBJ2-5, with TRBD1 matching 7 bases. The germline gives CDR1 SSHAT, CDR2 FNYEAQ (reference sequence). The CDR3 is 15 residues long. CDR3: CASSLGGTGVETQYF. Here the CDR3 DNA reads TGTGCTAGCAGCTTAGGGGGAACAGGGGTCGAGACCCAGTACTTC.

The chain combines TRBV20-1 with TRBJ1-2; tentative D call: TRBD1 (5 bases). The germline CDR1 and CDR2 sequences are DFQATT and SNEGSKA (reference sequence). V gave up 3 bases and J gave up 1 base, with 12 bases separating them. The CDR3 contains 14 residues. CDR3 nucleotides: TGCAGTGCTAGTTTCGGGGGAGGTAACTATGGCTACACCTTC. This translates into CSASFGGGNYGYTF.

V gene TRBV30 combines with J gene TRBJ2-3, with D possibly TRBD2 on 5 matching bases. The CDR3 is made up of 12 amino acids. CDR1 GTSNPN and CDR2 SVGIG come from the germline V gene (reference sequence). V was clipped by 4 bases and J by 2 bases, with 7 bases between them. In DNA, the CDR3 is TGTGCCTGGAATGACTACACAGATACGCAGTATTTT. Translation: CAWNDYTDTQYF.

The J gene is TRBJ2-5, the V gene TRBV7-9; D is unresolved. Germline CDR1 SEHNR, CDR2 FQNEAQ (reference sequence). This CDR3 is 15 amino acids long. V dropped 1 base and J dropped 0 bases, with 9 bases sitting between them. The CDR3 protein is CASSLVARYQETQYF. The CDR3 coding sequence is TGTGCCAGCAGCTTAGTTGCTCGGTACCAAGAGACCCAGTACTTC.

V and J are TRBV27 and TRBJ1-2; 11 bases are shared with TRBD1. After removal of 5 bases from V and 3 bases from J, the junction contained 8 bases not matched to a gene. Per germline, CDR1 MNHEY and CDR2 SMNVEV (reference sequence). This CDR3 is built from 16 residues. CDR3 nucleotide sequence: TGTGCCAGCAGTCCCTGGACAGGGGGCGCGCACTATGGCTACACCTTC. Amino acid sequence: CASSPWTGGAHYGYTF.

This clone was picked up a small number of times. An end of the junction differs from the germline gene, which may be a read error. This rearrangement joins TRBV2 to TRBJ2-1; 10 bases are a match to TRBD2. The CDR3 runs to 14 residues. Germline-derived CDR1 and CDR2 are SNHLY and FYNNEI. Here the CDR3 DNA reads TGTGCCAGTAGTGCTAGCGGGAGTGGAAATGAGCAGTTCTTC. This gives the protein CASSASGSGNEQFF.

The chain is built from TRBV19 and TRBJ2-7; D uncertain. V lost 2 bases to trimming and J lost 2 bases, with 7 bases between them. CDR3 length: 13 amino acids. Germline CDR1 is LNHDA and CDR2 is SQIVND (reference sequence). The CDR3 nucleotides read TGTGCCAGTAGTATATTTCCAGCCTACGAGCAGTACTTC. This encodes CASSIFPAYEQYF. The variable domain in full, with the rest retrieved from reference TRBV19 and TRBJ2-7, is DGGITQSPKYLFRKEGQNVTLSCEQNLNHDAMYWYRQDPGQGLRLIYYSQIVNDFQKGDIAEGYSVSREKKESFPLTVTSAQKNPTAFYLCASSIFPAYEQYFGPGTRLTVT.